This T cell receptor (beta chain) was identified in a study of CD8+ T cells in alopecia areata. Comment on this clone: Its antigen is unidentified.

Whole-study results and caveats: On tofacitinib, scalp clonality and expanded CD8+ clones among top 100 fell significantly.

RNA extraction and reverse transcription yielded cDNA as sequencing template. This table comes from immunoSEQ multiplex PCR, and its TCRdb copy is limited to in-frame clones, with some not included. The sample contains about 87,000 clones, approximately 70% of which appear only once. The germline V gene has CDR1 SGHVS and CDR2 FNYEAQ. The CDR3 has 17 residues. J lost 1 base, V lost 5 bases, and 10 bases had no gene match. Treatment indicated: oral pan-JAK inhibitor, 5-10 mg twice daily. Material: CD8+ T cells sorted from blood, obtained at approximately week 42, from a patient treated with tofacitinib. The clonotype comes from a human donor with alopecia areata. The J gene is TRBJ2-1, the V gene TRBV7-6; 8 bases fit TRBD2. The CDR3 loop reads CASSQRAAGASYNEQFF. For the CDR3, the DNA is TGTGCCAGCAGCCAAAGAGCAGCGGGGGCTTCCTACAATGAGCAGTTCTTC.